This T cell receptor beta chain is from a study of identical twins. From the 5' RACE reads, TCRdb called clonotypes with MiXCR, one entry per CDR3 protein. The table shows 1.5 million to 2 million distinct CDR3 sequences, with less than 35% occurring only once. The V gene lost 4 bases and the J gene lost 2 bases, with 13 bases spanning the gap. Germline CDR1 and CDR2: KGHDR and SFDVKD. This CDR3 region has 15 residues. The sequence was collected from a newborn girl in good health. The rearrangement uses TRBV24-1 and TRBJ1-2; D ambiguous. The sequenced sample consisted of cord blood. The CDR3, as DNA: TGTGCCACCAGTGACCCCTTAGACGGGAACTATGGCTACACCTTC. As protein: CATSDPLDGNYGYTF.